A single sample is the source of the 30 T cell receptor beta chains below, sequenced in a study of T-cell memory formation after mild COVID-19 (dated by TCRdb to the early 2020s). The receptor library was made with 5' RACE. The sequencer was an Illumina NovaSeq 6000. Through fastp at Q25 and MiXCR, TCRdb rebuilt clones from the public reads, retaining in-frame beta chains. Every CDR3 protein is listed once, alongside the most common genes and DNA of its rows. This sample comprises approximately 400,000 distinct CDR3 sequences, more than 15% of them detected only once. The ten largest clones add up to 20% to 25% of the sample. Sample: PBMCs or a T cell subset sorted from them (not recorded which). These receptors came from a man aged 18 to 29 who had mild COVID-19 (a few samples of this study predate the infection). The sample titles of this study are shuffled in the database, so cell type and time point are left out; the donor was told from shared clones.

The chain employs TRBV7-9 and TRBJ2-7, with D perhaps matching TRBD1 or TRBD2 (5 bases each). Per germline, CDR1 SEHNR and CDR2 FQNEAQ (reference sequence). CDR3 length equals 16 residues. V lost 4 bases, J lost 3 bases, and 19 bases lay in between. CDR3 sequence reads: CASSSYLLGESYEQYF. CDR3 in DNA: TGTGCCAGCAGCTCGTATCTCCTGGGGGAGAGCTACGAGCAGTACTTC.

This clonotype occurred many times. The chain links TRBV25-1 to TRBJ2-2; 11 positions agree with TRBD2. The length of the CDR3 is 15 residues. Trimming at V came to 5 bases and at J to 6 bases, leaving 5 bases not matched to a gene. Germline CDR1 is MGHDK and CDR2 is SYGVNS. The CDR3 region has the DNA TGTGCCAGCAGTTTTAGCGGGGGGGCGCCCGGGGAGCTGTTTTTT. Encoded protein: CASSFSGGAPGELFF.

This chain's CDR3 is CASSQGWGSGNEQFF. CDR3 bases: TGTGCCAGCAGCCAGGGCTGGGGAAGCGGTAATGAGCAGTTCTTC. This chain links TRBV9 with TRBJ2-1; D assignment may be TRBD1 or TRBD2 (5 bases each). V lost 4 bases to trimming and J lost 7 bases, with 18 bases between them. Germline loops: CDR1 SGDLS, CDR2 YYNGEE. The CDR3 is 15 residues long.

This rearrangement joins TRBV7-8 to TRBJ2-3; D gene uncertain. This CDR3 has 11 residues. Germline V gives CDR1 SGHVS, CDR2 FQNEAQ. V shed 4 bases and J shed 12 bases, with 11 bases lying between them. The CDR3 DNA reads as TGTGCCAGCAGCTCCGGTTTGGGCCAGTATTTT. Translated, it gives CASSSGLGQYF.

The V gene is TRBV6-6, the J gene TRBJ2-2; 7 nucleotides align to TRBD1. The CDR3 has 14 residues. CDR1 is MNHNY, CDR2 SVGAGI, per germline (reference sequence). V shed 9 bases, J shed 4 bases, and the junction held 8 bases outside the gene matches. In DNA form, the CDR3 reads TGTGCCAGTCAACCGGGACAGACCACCGGGGAGCTGTTTTTT. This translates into CASQPGQTTGELFF.

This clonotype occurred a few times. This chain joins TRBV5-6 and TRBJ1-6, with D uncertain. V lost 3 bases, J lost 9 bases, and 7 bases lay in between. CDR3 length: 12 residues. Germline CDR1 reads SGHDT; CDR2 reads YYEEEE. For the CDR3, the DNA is TGTGCCAGCAGCTCGTATGGTTCACCCCTCCACTTT. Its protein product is CASSSYGSPLHF.

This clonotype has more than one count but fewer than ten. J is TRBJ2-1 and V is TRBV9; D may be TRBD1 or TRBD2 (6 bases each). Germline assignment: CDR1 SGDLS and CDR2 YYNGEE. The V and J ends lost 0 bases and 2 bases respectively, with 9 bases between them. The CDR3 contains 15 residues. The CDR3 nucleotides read TGTGCCAGCAGCGTAGCGGGGGACACCTACAATGAGCAGTTCTTC. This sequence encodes CASSVAGDTYNEQFF. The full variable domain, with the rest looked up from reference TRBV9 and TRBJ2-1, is DSGVTQTPKHLITATGQRVTLRCSPRSGDLSVYWYQQSLDQGLQFLIQYYNGEERAKGNILERFSAQQFPDLHSELNLSSLELGDSALYFCASSVAGDTYNEQFFGPGTRLTVL.

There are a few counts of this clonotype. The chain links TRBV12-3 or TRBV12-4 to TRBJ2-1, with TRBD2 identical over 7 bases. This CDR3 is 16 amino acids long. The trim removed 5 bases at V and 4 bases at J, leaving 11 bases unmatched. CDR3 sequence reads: CASSMGRGTRYNEQFF. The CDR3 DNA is TGTGCCAGCAGTATGGGGCGGGGGACCCGTTACAATGAGCAGTTCTTC.

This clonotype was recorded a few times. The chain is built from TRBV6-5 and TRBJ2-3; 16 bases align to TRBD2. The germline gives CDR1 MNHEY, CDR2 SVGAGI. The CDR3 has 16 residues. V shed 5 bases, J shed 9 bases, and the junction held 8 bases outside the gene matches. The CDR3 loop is CASSQGTSGGAPTQYF. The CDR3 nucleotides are TGTGCCAGCAGTCAGGGGACTAGCGGGGGGGCCCCGACGCAGTATTTT.

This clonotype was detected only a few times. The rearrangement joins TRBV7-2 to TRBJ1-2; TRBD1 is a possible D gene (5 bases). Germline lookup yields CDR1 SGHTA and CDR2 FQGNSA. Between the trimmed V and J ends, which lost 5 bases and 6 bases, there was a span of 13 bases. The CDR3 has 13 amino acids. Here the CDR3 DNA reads TGTGCCAGCAGCCATGAGCTGGGGGATGGCTACACCTTC. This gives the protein CASSHELGDGYTF.

The CDR3, as DNA: TGTGCCAGCAGCTTAGGCGGGGGCGGTTCACCCCTCCACTTT. This translates into CASSLGGGGSPLHF. The chain is built from TRBV7-6 and TRBJ1-6; D is possibly TRBD1 (6 bases). The CDR3 runs to 14 residues. V was shortened by 1 base and J by 9 bases, with 10 bases between the two germline ends. Germline V lookup: CDR1 SGHVS, CDR2 FNYEAQ. Using reference TRBV7-6 and TRBJ1-6 for the parts outside the CDR3, the full variable domain is GAGVSQSPRYKVTKRGQDVALRCDPISGHVSLYWYRQALGQGPEFLTYFNYEAQQDKSGLPNDRFSAERPEGSISTLTIQRTEQRDSAMYRCASSLGGGGSPLHFGNGTRLTVT.

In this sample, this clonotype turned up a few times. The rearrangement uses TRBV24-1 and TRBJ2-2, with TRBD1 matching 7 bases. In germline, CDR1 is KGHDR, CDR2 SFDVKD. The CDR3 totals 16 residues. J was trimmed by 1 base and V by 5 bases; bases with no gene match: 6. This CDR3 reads CATSAPGQVNTGELFF. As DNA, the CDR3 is TGTGCCACCAGTGCGCCCGGACAGGTGAACACCGGGGAGCTGTTTTTT.

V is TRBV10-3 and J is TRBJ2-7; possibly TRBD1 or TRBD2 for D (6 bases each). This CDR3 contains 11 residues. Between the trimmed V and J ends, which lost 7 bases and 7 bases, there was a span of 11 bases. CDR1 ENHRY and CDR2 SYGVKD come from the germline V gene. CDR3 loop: CAIMGGGEQYF. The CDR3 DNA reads TGTGCCATCATGGGGGGCGGAGAGCAGTACTTC.

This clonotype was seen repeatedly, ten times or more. The CDR3 DNA follows: TGCAGTGCTTGGACCACGAACACCGGGGAGCTGTTTTTT. Its protein product is CSAWTTNTGELFF. The V gene is TRBV20-1, the J gene TRBJ2-2; no definite D call. V gave up 5 bases and J gave up 0 bases, with 7 bases separating them. This CDR3 has 13 residues. Looked up from germline, CDR1 is DFQATT and CDR2 is SNEGSKA (reference sequence).

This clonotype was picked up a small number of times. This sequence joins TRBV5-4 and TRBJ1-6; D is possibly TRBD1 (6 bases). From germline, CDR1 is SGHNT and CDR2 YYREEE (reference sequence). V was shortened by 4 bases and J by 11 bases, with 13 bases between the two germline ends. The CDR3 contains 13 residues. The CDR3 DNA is TGTGCCAGCAGCCCACAGGGTTATCCACCCCTCCACTTT. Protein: CASSPQGYPPLHF. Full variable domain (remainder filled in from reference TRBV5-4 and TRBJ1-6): ETGVTQSPTHLIKTRGQQVTLRCSSQSGHNTVSWYQQALGQGPQFIFQYYREEENGRGNFPPRFSGLQFPNYSSELNVNALELDDSALYLCASSPQGYPPLHFGNGTRLTVT.

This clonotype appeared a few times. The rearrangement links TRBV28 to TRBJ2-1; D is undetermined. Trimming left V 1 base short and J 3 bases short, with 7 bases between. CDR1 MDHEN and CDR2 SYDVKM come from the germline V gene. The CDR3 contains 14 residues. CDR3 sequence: CASSLSPGYNEQFF. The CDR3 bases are TGTGCCAGCAGTTTATCACCAGGCTACAATGAGCAGTTCTTC.

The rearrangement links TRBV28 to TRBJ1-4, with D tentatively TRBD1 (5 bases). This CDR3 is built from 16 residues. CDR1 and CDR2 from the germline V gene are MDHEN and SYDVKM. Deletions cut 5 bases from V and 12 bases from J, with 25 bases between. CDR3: CASSGSWTSGLGELFF. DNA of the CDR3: TGTGCCAGCAGTGGAAGTTGGACAAGTGGTTTGGGCGAACTGTTTTTT.

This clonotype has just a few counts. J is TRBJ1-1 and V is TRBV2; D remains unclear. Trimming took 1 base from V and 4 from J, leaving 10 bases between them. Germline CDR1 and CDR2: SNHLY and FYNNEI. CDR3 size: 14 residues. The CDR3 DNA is TGTGCCAGCAGTGAAGAGTGGGTTATCACTGAAGCTTTCTTT. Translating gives CASSEEWVITEAFF.

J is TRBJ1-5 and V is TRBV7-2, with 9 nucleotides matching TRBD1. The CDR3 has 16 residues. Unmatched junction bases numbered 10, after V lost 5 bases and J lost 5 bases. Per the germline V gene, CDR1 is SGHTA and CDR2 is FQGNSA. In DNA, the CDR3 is TGTGCCAGCAGCACTACCGGGACAGGGCCCTATCAGCCCCAGCATTTT. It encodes CASSTTGTGPYQPQHF.

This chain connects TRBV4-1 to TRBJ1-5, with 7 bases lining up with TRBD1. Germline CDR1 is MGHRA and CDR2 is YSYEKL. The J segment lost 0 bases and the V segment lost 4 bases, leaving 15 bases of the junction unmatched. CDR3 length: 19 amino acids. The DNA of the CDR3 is TGCGCCAGCAGCCGGGGGGGGCAGGGGGTTACTTATAGCAATCAGCCCCAGCATTTT. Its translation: CASSRGGQGVTYSNQPQHF.

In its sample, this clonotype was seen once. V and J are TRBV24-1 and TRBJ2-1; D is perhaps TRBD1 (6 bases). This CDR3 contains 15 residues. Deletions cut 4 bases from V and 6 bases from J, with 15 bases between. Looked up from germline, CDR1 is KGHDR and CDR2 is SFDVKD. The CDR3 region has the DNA TGTGCCACCAGTGACCGGTCCCAGGGGTCCAATGAGCAGTTCTTC. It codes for CATSDRSQGSNEQFF.

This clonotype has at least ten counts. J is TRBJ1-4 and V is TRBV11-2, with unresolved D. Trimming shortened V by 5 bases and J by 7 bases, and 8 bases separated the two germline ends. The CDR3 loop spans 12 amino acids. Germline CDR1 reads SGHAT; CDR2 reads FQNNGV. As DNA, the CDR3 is TGTGCCAGCAGCCATCCTGGTGAAAAACTGTTTTTT. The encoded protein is CASSHPGEKLFF.

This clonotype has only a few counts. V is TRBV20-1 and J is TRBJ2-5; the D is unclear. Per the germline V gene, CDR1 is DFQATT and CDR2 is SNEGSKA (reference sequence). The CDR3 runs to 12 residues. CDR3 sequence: CSVPDLQETQYF. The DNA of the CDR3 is TGCAGCGTACCGGACCTTCAAGAGACCCAGTACTTC.

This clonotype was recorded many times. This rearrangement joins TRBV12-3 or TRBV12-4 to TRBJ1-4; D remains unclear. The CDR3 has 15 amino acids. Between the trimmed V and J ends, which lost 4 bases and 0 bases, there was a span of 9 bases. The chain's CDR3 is CASSSWTATNEKLFF. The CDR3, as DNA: TGTGCCAGCAGTTCCTGGACTGCAACTAATGAAAAACTGTTTTTT.

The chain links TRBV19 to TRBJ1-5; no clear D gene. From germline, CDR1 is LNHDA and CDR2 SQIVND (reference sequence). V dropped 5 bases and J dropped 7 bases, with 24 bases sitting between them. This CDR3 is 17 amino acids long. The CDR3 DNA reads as TGTGCCAGTAGTGGCAACGCGTCAGGCCCGAGGAGGCAGCCCCAGCATTTT. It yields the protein CASSGNASGPRRQPQHF.

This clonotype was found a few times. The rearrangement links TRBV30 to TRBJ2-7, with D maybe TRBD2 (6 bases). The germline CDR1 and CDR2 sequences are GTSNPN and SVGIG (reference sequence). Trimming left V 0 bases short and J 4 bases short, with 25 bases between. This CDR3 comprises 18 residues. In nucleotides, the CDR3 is TGTGCCTGGAGTGTGGCCCCCCCTGGCGGGACGTACGGGTACGAGCAGTACTTC. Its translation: CAWSVAPPGGTYGYEQYF.

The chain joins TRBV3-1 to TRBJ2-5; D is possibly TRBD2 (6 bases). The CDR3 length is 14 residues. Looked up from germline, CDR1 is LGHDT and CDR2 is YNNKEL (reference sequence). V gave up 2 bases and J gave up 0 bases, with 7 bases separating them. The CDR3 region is CASSQWRDQETQYF. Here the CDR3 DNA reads TGTGCCAGCAGCCAATGGAGGGACCAAGAGACCCAGTACTTC.

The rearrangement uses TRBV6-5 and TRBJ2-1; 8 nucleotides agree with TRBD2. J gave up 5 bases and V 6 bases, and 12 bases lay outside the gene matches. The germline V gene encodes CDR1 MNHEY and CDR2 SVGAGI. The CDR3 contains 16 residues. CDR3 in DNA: TGTGCCAGCAGAAAAACGGCGGGGGGCCCAAACAATGAGCAGTTCTTC. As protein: CASRKTAGGPNNEQFF.

CDR3 DNA: TGTGCCAGTAGTATGTCGGGGGGATCCTACGAGCAGTACGTC. Protein: CASSMSGGSYEQYV. The rearrangement uses TRBV19 and TRBJ2-7; 7 bases fit TRBD2. Losses at the gene ends were 3 bases for V and 1 base for J; bases not matched to a gene: 3. This CDR3 has 14 residues. The germline CDR1 and CDR2 sequences are LNHDA and SQIVND (reference sequence).

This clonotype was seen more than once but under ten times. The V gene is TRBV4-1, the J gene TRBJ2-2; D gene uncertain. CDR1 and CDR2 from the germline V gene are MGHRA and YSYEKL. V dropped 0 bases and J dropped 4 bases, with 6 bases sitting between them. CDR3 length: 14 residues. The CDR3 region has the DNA TGCGCCAGCAGCCAAGAGGGTACCACCGGGGAGCTGTTTTTT. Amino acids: CASSQEGTTGELFF.